This TCR beta chain was retrieved from a study of blood T cell repertoires in COVID-19. The wider study: Nucleic acid was either cDNA or gDNA, and it came from T cells, B-cell-depleted T cells, or PBMCs.

The CDR3 is made up of 10 amino acids. The germline V gene encodes CDR1 DFQATT and CDR2 SNEGSKA (reference sequence). Deletions cut 7 bases from V and 8 bases from J, with 9 bases between. In the original analysis: It was from reference gene primer amplification that nucleated cell counts were estimated. Here immunoSEQ multiplex PCR was the method, and the copy in TCRdb shows in-frame clones only, minus some. That table gives V, J and clone size, and the DNA gave D and trimming. The sample has approximately 86,000 clones, 89% seen once. Sequenced material: peripheral blood. The gene calls are TRBV20-1 and TRBJ2-1; D might be TRBD2 (5 bases). The sequence derives from a man aged 50 or older with acute or convalescent COVID-19. The CDR3 sequence: CSGERDEQFF. Written as DNA, the CDR3 is TGCAGTGGGGAGCGAGATGAGCAGTTCTTC.